Following are 16 T cell receptor beta chains from one sample sequenced in a study of T cells expressing NK-cell markers. With the 5' RACE reads reprocessed, TCRdb shows one record per CDR3 protein and no DNA. This sample's table reports about 170,000 distinct CDR3 sequences. The specimen was blood T cells: a sorted CD56 or NKG2C T cell subset, CD4+ or CD8+ T cells, or bulk PBMC T cells (not recorded which). These receptors were collected from a man aged 18-69 years in good health.

The chain joins TRBV13 to TRBJ2-2; the TRBD1 assignment by TCRdb is unverifiable without DNA. CDR3 size: 16 residues. Germline V CDR1 and CDR2: PRHDT, FYEKMQ (reference sequence). Here the CDR3 reads CASSTRQGAETGELFF.

The chain carries TRBV25-1 and TRBJ1-2; the TCRdb D gene call, TRBD1, has no DNA to confirm it. Germline loops: CDR1 MGHDK, CDR2 SYGVNS. The CDR3 loop spans 14 amino acids. CDR3 residues: CASSTSQQGRGYTF.

The chain has TRBV6-5 and TRBJ2-7; TCRdb names TRBD1, which stays unverified in the absence of DNA. The CDR3 is 15 amino acids. The V gene's germline CDR1 is MNHEY and CDR2 SVGAGI. This CDR3 reads CASSYVGQGAYEQYF.

The genes are TRBV13 and TRBJ2-1; the TRBD1 assignment by TCRdb is unverifiable without DNA. From germline, CDR1 is PRHDT and CDR2 FYEKMQ (reference sequence). The CDR3 extends over 19 amino acids. The chain's CDR3 is CASSPRDRTFWGNYNEQFF.

CDR3 amino acids: CSVLASLNTEAFF. J is TRBJ1-1 and V is TRBV29-1. The germline gives CDR1 SQVTM, CDR2 ANQGSEA. This CDR3 region has 13 residues.

J is TRBJ2-2 and V is TRBV6-2 or TRBV6-3; TCRdb reports TRBD1, a call that lacks DNA to check it against. The CDR3 contains 14 residues. Germline V gives CDR1 MNHEY, CDR2 SVGEGT. The CDR3 spells CASSYSGGPGELFF.

This rearrangement joins TRBV5-5 to TRBJ2-7; TCRdb outputs TRBD2, but without DNA this stays unchecked. Germline lookup yields CDR1 SGHKS and CDR2 YYEKEE (reference sequence). CDR3 length equals 15 residues. The CDR3 here is CASSDLGGAGGEQYF.

This sequence joins TRBV6-4 and TRBJ2-6. CDR3 length: 16 amino acids. Germline-derived CDR1 and CDR2 are MRHNA and SNTAGT. The CDR3 here is CASSEGRSSGANVLTF.

This chain uses TRBV7-9 with TRBJ2-5; TCRdb reports TRBD1, a call that lacks DNA to check it against. The CDR3 covers 14 residues. The germline V gene has CDR1 SEHNR and CDR2 FQNEAQ (reference sequence). The CDR3 is CASSPGPLGETQYF.

The CDR3 region is CASSHWVSGTNEKLFF. J is TRBJ1-4 and V is TRBV3-1. Germline V gene data show CDR1 as LGHDT and CDR2 as YNNKEL (reference sequence). This CDR3 comprises 16 residues.

This chain joins TRBV3-1 and TRBJ2-7; TCRdb indicates TRBD1, and absent DNA this call remains unverified. The CDR3 contains 16 residues. Germline-derived CDR1 and CDR2 are LGHDT and YNNKEL (reference sequence). The CDR3 spells CASSQDLQGARDEQYF.

V and J are TRBV5-4 and TRBJ2-1; the TCRdb call, TRBD2, lacks DNA for checking. The CDR3 has 16 amino acids. Looked up from germline, CDR1 is SGHNT and CDR2 is YYREEE (reference sequence). CDR3 region: CASSWALAASYNEQFF.

The chain combines TRBV7-2 with TRBJ2-2; the TCRdb call, TRBD1, lacks DNA for checking. The CDR3 runs 15 residues. The germline V gene has CDR1 SGHTA and CDR2 FQGNSA. The CDR3 protein is CASSMIFGRTGELFF. The full variable domain, its missing parts supplied by reference TRBV7-2 and TRBJ2-2, is GAGVSQSPSNKVTEKGKDVELRCDPISGHTALYWYRQSLGQGLEFLIYFQGNSAPDKSGLPSDRFSAERTGGSVSTLTIQRTQQEDSAVYLCASSMIFGRTGELFFGEGSRLTVL.

The genes are TRBV6-5 and TRBJ2-5. Per germline, CDR1 MNHEY and CDR2 SVGAGI. The length of the CDR3 is 13 residues. CDR3 sequence reads: CASSYSGGETQYF.

This chain connects TRBV9 to TRBJ1-1; TCRdb picks TRBD1, but there is no DNA to check that call. The germline V gene encodes CDR1 SGDLS and CDR2 YYNGEE. This CDR3 is built from 13 residues. CDR3 sequence: CASSPGGSTEAFF.

The chain carries TRBV19 and TRBJ1-1; TCRdb's D call, TRBD1, is unchecked because there is no DNA. In germline, CDR1 is LNHDA, CDR2 SQIVND (reference sequence). This CDR3 contains 13 residues. The CDR3 loop reads CASSMIPGHAAFF.